The sequence of this T cell receptor beta chain was determined in a study of cytomegalovirus exposure and HLA in healthy donors (dated by TCRdb to about 2017). Study-wide context: An earlier analysis of approximately 640 of the donors reported approximately 290 Gb of sequence data and 120 million or so unique TCR beta sequences from 190 million or so T cells. All discovery cohort repertoires had been generated on a single sequencing platform. A later analysis re-analyzed previously published TCR beta repertoires from 666 donors and added high-resolution HLA genotyping to study TCR occurrence patterns. The study profiled the T cell repertoires of 666 subjects by immunosequencing and related them to cytomegalovirus serostatus. Besides the first cohort of roughly 660 subjects, a separate validation cohort made up of roughly 130 different subjects was used. The genetic ancestry cluster associated with self-reported Caucasian donors included 81% of the roughly 400 genotyped donors. An early release that covered several hundred HLA-typed donors contained approximately 300 gigabases of sequencing data and tens of millions of unique TCR sequences. Genome-wide SNP genotypes for about three fifths of the 666 donors were used in a later genetic analysis, which treated that subset as a discovery cohort. About five DR-DQ haplotypes were handled as single units for association and clustering, since linkage in the cohort was strong. The aim of the study was to test whether cataloging public T cell receptors could identify signatures of past pathogen exposure. Rather than using new phenotypic data, the later analysis identified candidate immune exposures from TCR beta sequences and from how often those sequences occurred across donors. Among some 400 genotyped donors of the cohort, an average of 235,054 unique TCR beta nucleotide sequences were sequenced per donor, roughly 20% of them non-productive. To decide whether each TCR beta V gene segment behaved as functional or pseudogenic, an earlier analysis of fewer than 750 of the donors relied on high-throughput TCR beta sequencing. Donor age, sex, ethnicity and CMV serostatus were compiled alongside the repertoire data. Typing coverage varied by locus: 629-630 donors for A, B, C, DRB1 and DQB1; about 520 for DQA1; more than 600 for DPA1; roughly 450 for DPB1. Class I and class II HLA loci were covered by the typing at four-digit resolution. To predict cytomegalovirus infection status, the study combined high-throughput TCR immunosequencing, statistical association of individual TCRs with disease status, and machine learning. Overall study results and their limits: A further reported finding was that TCR beta sequences accurately predicted the HLA-A and HLA-B alleles for most subjects in the first cohort. A later analysis found that TCR association rates varied across HLA loci, with DRB1 alleles showing the most associated TCRs and HLA-C alleles the fewest. While some public TCRs were present in many individuals, most TCR sequences turned up only very rarely across donors. A cluster of highly shared sequence variants was judged likely to be a technical artifact of the sequencing pipeline. Immune exposure information for the cohort was limited to CMV serostatus. An association between a missense DCLRE1C variant and V-gene and J-gene trimming of TCR beta chains was found in a later genetic analysis and replicated in an independent cohort. Sequencing depth was assumed to be roughly uniform across donors in the presence/absence analyses, though that assumption may not hold. Because HLA typing was missing for some donors at each locus, association tests included only the typed subset. In vitro tests confirmed that a few of the cytomegalovirus-associated TCR beta chains recognize cytomegalovirus antigens. A later analysis found that most CMV-associated TCR beta chains appeared HLA-restricted, with HLA associations seemingly driven largely by CMV exposure. The 87-base-pair reads could not distinguish some IMGT-functional V segments, including TRBV6-2 and TRBV6-3, so those segments were excluded. When HLA alleles, especially DR and DQ, strongly co-occurred, attributing TCR associations to individual alleles was difficult. Correlated functional status among segregating V segments might be attributable to linkage disequilibrium, but an unknown experimental factor could not be ruled out. Compared with the approximately 670-donor mean, donors in an Asian-associated ancestry cluster had fewer N-insertions in productive TCRs, according to a later genetic analysis. This cohort had only TCR beta chains sequenced, and the lack of alpha or paired-chain data limited which features could be detected. In an earlier analysis of some 500 of the donors, most TCR beta V segments were observed in productive rearrangements about 87% or about 30% of the time, broadly matching IMGT annotations. It was suggested by the authors that the approach could potentially be generalized to other disease states and immunological phenotypes. Because counts were too low, 15 or so rarely observed V segments, including chromosome 9 orphons, were excluded from the earlier analysis of fewer than 650 of the donors. In the study, approximately 160 TCR beta chains were listed as associated with cytomegalovirus. According to a later analysis, parvovirus B19, influenza, CMV and Epstein-Barr virus appeared linked to several top co-occurrence clusters. In both the original and validation cohorts, the classifier was reported to diagnose cytomegalovirus status with high specificity and sensitivity. A later analysis associated 15,000 or so TCR beta sequences with specific HLA alleles at a false discovery rate of 0.05. In a later analysis, HLA-associated TCR beta chains were found to be more clonally expanded and to have lower generation probabilities than equally common non-associated chains.

Reading the germline V gene (reference sequence) gives CDR1 GTSNPN and CDR2 SVGIG. Including the terminal cysteine and phenylalanine, the CDR3 comprises 13 residues. Solely the CDR3 DNA is kept, with 39 bases framed from the first base. The junction carries 7 bases between V and J, which are trimmed by 0 bases and 5 bases respectively. Concerning this clone: Its antigen specificity is not known. No base quality information exists; no much larger clone differs at one position.

The cohort comprised 550 to 700 healthy bone marrow donors. All cohort members were sampled while nominally healthy, although unrecorded immune exposures were likely present. The donor was CMV seropositive and belonged to the group of some 290 seropositive cohort members. Every donor gave a peripheral blood sample, and the peripheral blood mononuclear cells from that sample were used for TCR beta sequencing. The Qiagen DNeasy Blood Extraction Kit was used to extract genomic DNA from the blood cell samples. Library preparation employed the immunoSEQ multiplex PCR assay. The multiplex PCR relied on a mix of 60 forward primers for TCR Vbeta segments and 13 reverse primers for TCR Jbeta segments. Amplification of the CDR3 region of rearranged TCR beta genes was performed with a multiplex PCR assay on genomic DNA. The amplified TCR beta libraries were sequenced on the Illumina HiSeq System as 87-base-pair reads. The authors' pipeline ran thus. In a later analysis, tens of millions of unique TCR beta chains were counted across the 500 to 850 repertoires, and roughly 11 million of these chains were shared by at least two donors. Raw reads were error-corrected and collapsed into unique sequences with a nearest-neighbor algorithm that merged closely related sequences to remove PCR and sequencing errors. To assign V, D and J gene segments, CDR3 sequences were aligned to IMGT reference sequences. For a sequence to be retained, a match of at least six nucleotides was required to both a V gene segment and a J gene segment. Rearrangements were called productive when the CDR3 lacked stop codons and stayed in frame with V and J; all others were non-productive. Following IMGT convention, CDR3 was defined as the stretch from the second conserved V-encoded cysteine to the conserved J-encoded phenylalanine. The earlier analysis of about 610 of the donors excluded any sequence lacking an unambiguous match to a single V gene segment. An earlier analysis of roughly 590 of the donors called V segments functional above 56.7% productive rearrangements and segregating when the between-donor standard deviation exceeded 5%. To diagnose cytomegalovirus status from the catalog of TCR beta chain sequences, a statistical classification framework was built. A later analysis assigned V and J genes by comparing TCR nucleotide sequences with IMGT/GENE-DB human TR gene sequences. A later analysis assigned CDR3 sequences and most-parsimonious VDJ recombination scenarios with the TCRdist pipeline. In a later analysis, each TCR beta chain was defined by its CDR3 amino acid sequence together with its V-gene family, and reads without a unique V-gene family were excluded. As a way to deal with suspected cross-contamination and a sequencing artifact, a later analysis dropped 450 to 600 nucleotide sequences that were highly shared and had low generation probability. In a later analysis, a clonal expansion index was calculated for each public chain from normalized within-repertoire ranks of inferred template counts. In a later analysis, generation probabilities were computed using a VDJ recombination model fitted to out-of-frame rearrangements, and the results were checked against IGoR. In a later analysis, TCR-TCR, TCR-HLA and TCR-CMV co-occurrence was scored with hypergeometric tests, and a repertoire-size bias correction was applied to TCR pairs. In a later analysis, false discovery rates were estimated by permuting HLA or CMV assignments 20 times. In a later analysis, co-occurring TCRs were grouped using DBSCAN, with TCRdist sequence similarity added in when clustering inside HLA-allele-positive subsets. Repertoires with fewer than 30,000 or more than 120,000 public chains were left out of co-occurrence clustering, as were roughly five repertoires with anomalous nucleotide sharing. Not all clones reach the TCRdb copy of this immuneACCESS table, which keeps in-frame sequences only. Checked studies attribute under half of the gap to unresolved V genes and leave the rest unexplained. V, J and clone size are those of that table, while D and trimming were read from the DNA. This sample holds 110,000 or so clones; over 60% were observed only once. Of the sample, about 8.5% is held by the ten largest clones.

Input material: PBMCs. In this chain, TRBV30 is recombined with TRBJ2-2; a tentative D match to TRBD2 spans 5 bases. The clonotype was recovered from a man aged 18 to 30 in good health and CMV-seropositive. The DNA sequence follows: TGTGCCTGGAGTGTACGGACTACCGGGGAGCTGTTTTTT. Translated, it reads CAWSVRTTGELFF.